This TCR beta chain came from a study of Ad26.COV2.S vaccination and SARS-CoV-2 variants. Treatment in this sample: around 19 received Ad26.COV2.S at low or high dose, single or two shots; roughly five received placebo; per-sample allocation not given. Vaccine and placebo recipients were sampled on day 63 after the first injection. The protocol was immunoSEQ multiplex PCR, while the TCRdb copy is restricted to in-frame clones and leaves out a portion. The sample contains 380,000 or so clones, 80% to 90% of which appear only once. Trimming took off 2 bases at V and 3 bases at J, with 13 bases between the two ends. CDR1 and CDR2 (germline): MNHEY, SMNVEV (reference sequence). This CDR3 comprises 16 residues.

V is TRBV27 and J is TRBJ2-2, with D uncertain. The receptor was isolated from a person between 18 and 65 years old who received the Ad26.COV2.S COVID-19 vaccine or a placebo. The specimen comprised peripheral blood, sampled in a trial of Ad26.COV2.S vaccine versus placebo. CDR3 in DNA: TGTGCCAGCAGTTTAAGCGATTGGGTAGACACCGGGGAGCTGTTTTTT. It codes for CASSLSDWVDTGELFF.